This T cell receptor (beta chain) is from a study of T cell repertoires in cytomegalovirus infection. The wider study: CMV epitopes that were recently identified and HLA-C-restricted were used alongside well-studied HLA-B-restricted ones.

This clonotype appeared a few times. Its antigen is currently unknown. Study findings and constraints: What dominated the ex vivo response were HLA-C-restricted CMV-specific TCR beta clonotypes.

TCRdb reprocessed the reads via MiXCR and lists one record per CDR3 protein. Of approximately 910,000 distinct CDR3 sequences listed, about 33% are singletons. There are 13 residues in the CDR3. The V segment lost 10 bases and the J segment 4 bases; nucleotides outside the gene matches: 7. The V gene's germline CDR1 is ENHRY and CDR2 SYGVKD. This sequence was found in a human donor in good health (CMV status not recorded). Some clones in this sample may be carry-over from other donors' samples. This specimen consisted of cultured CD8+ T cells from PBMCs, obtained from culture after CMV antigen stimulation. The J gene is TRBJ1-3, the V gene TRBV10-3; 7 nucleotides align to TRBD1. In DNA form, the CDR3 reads TGTGCCACCCTGACAGGGAACGGAAACACCATATATTTT. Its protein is CATLTGNGNTIYF.